This is a list of T cell receptor gamma chains from one sample in a study of Vδ1+ human thymocytes. TCRdb repeated clone calling on the multiplex PCR reads with CATT. The table records about 36,000 gamma-chain clones, over 20% of them present only once. The specimen was Vdelta1+ gamma-delta thymocytes from the thymus. These receptors were taken from a girl in the first two years of life who had congenital heart surgery. CDR3s include the opening cysteine and the closing phenylalanine or tryptophan. Clone size is stated in some rows and not others, as once, few, many or a class when expanded.

v_gene: TRGV2; j_gene: TRGJ1/TRGJ2; abundance: few; CDR3aa: CATWDGLGKKLF; CDR3nt: TGTGCCACCTGGGACGGGCTCGGTAAGAAACTCTTT
v_gene: TRGV9; j_gene: TRGJ1/TRGJ2; abundance: few; CDR3aa: CALWEAPPYYKKLF; CDR3nt: TGTGCCTTGTGGGAGGCACCCCCGTATTATAAGAAACTCTTT
v_gene: TRGV9; j_gene: TRGJ1/TRGJ2; abundance: medium-sized; CDR3aa: CALWEVLEKLF; CDR3nt: TGTGCCTTGTGGGAGGTGCTGGAGAAACTCTTT
v_gene: TRGV2; j_gene: TRGJ1/TRGJ2; abundance: .; CDR3aa: CATWDSLLYKKLF; CDR3nt: TGTGCCACCTGGGACAGTTTGCTTTATAAGAAACTCTTT
v_gene: TRGV8; j_gene: TRGJP2; abundance: .; CDR3aa: CATWDQGSSDWIKTF; CDR3nt: TGTGCCACCTGGGACCAAGGGAGTAGTGATTGGATCAAGACGTTT
v_gene: TRGV9; j_gene: TRGJ1/TRGJ2; abundance: few; CDR3aa: CALWESPYKKLF; CDR3nt: TGTGCCTTGTGGGAGAGTCCGTATAAGAAACTCTTT
v_gene: TRGV5; j_gene: TRGJ1/TRGJ2; abundance: .; CDR3aa: CATWDRKKKLF; CDR3nt: TGTGCCACCTGGGACAGGAAGAAGAAACTCTTT
v_gene: TRGV5; j_gene: TRGJ1/TRGJ2; abundance: few; CDR3aa: CATWVPYKKLF; CDR3nt: TGTGCCACCTGGGTACCGTATAAGAAACTCTTT
v_gene: TRGV4; j_gene: TRGJ1/TRGJ2; abundance: few; CDR3aa: CATWVLNYKKLF; CDR3nt: TGTGCCACCTGGGTCTTGAATTATAAGAAACTCTTT
v_gene: TRGV4; j_gene: TRGJP2; abundance: .; CDR3aa: CATWDGLWIKTF; CDR3nt: TGTGCCACCTGGGATGGCCTTTGGATCAAGACGTTT
v_gene: TRGV8; j_gene: TRGJ1/TRGJ2; abundance: .; CDR3aa: CATWDRPGHYKKLF; CDR3nt: TGTGCCACCTGGGATAGGCCTGGCCATTATAAGAAACTCTTT
v_gene: TRGV9; j_gene: TRGJ1/TRGJ2; abundance: few; CDR3aa: CALWEVGSGYYKKLF; CDR3nt: TGTGCCTTGTGGGAGGTGGGTTCCGGGTATTATAAGAAACTCTTT
v_gene: TRGV3; j_gene: TRGJ1/TRGJ2; abundance: few; CDR3aa: CATWDRPGNYYKKLF; CDR3nt: TGTGCCACCTGGGACAGGCCCGGGAATTATTATAAGAAACTCTTT
v_gene: TRGV9; j_gene: TRGJ1/TRGJ2; abundance: .; CDR3aa: CALWERYYKKLF; CDR3nt: TGTGCCTTGTGGGAGAGGTATTATAAGAAACTCTTT
v_gene: TRGV8; j_gene: TRGJ1/TRGJ2; abundance: .; CDR3aa: CATWVYGKLF; CDR3nt: TGTGCCACCTGGGTATACGGGAAACTCTTT
v_gene: TRGV8; j_gene: TRGJP2; abundance: .; CDR3aa: CATWASDWIKTF; CDR3nt: TGTGCCACCTGGGCAAGTGATTGGATCAAGACGTTT
v_gene: TRGV8; j_gene: TRGJP2; abundance: .; CDR3aa: CATWDRTSSDWIKTF; CDR3nt: TGTGCCACCTGGGATAGGACTAGTAGTGATTGGATCAAGACGTTT
v_gene: TRGV9; j_gene: TRGJP2; abundance: .; CDR3aa: CALWEVRSDWIKTF; CDR3nt: TGTGCCTTGTGGGAGGTCCGTAGTGATTGGATCAAGACGTTT
v_gene: TRGV2; j_gene: TRGJ1/TRGJ2; abundance: few; CDR3aa: CATWDGTNRYYKKLF; CDR3nt: TGTGCCACCTGGGACGGCACCAATCGTTATTATAAGAAACTCTTT
v_gene: TRGV9; j_gene: TRGJ1/TRGJ2; abundance: .; CDR3aa: CALLSSGHDKKLF; CDR3nt: TGTGCCTTGCTCTCCTCCGGGCATGATAAGAAACTCTTT
v_gene: TRGV9; j_gene: TRGJP; abundance: .; CDR3aa: CALWEVPLGKKIKVF; CDR3nt: TGTGCCTTGTGGGAGGTGCCGCTGGGCAAAAAAATCAAGGTATTT
v_gene: TRGV3; j_gene: TRGJ1/TRGJ2; abundance: .; CDR3aa: CATWDSGRYYKKLF; CDR3nt: TGTGCCACCTGGGACAGTGGGAGGTATTATAAGAAACTCTTT
v_gene: TRGV2; j_gene: TRGJ1/TRGJ2; abundance: .; CDR3aa: CATWDGHQKLF; CDR3nt: TGTGCCACCTGGGACGGGCACCAGAAACTCTTT
v_gene: TRGV8; j_gene: TRGJ1/TRGJ2; abundance: .; CDR3aa: CATWDFKKKLF; CDR3nt: TGTGCCACCTGGGATTTCAAAAAGAAACTCTTT
v_gene: TRGV9; j_gene: TRGJ1/TRGJ2; abundance: .; CDR3aa: CALWELYYYKKLF; CDR3nt: TGTGCCTTGTGGGAGTTATACTATTATAAGAAACTCTTT
v_gene: TRGV3; j_gene: TRGJ1/TRGJ2; abundance: .; CDR3aa: CATWDCREKLF; CDR3nt: TGTGCCACCTGGGACTGTCGAGAGAAACTCTTT
v_gene: TRGV9; j_gene: TRGJ1/TRGJ2; abundance: few; CDR3aa: CALWEVEAYKKLF; CDR3nt: TGTGCCTTGTGGGAGGTGGAAGCTTATAAGAAACTCTTT
v_gene: TRGV2; j_gene: TRGJ1/TRGJ2; abundance: few; CDR3aa: CATWDGRRYYKKLF; CDR3nt: TGTGCCACCTGGGACGGGCGTCGTTATTATAAGAAACTCTTT
v_gene: TRGV8; j_gene: TRGJP1; abundance: .; CDR3aa: CATWDTTTGWFKIF; CDR3nt: TGTGCCACCTGGGATACCACCACTGGTTGGTTCAAGATATTT
v_gene: TRGV8; j_gene: TRGJ1/TRGJ2; abundance: .; CDR3aa: CATWTGVGYYKKLF; CDR3nt: TGTGCCACCTGGACGGGGGTAGGGTATTATAAGAAACTCTTT
v_gene: TRGV9; j_gene: TRGJP; abundance: .; CDR3aa: CALSPQELGKKIKVF; CDR3nt: TGTGCCTTGTCCCCGCAAGAGTTGGGCAAAAAAATCAAGGTATTT
v_gene: TRGV4; j_gene: TRGJ1/TRGJ2; abundance: .; CDR3aa: CATWDGPSADKKLF; CDR3nt: TGTGCCACCTGGGATGGGCCTTCGGCTGATAAGAAACTCTTT
v_gene: TRGV2; j_gene: TRGJ1/TRGJ2; abundance: few; CDR3aa: CATRDAHKKLF; CDR3nt: TGTGCCACCAGGGACGCTCATAAGAAACTCTTT
v_gene: TRGV4; j_gene: TRGJ1/TRGJ2; abundance: .; CDR3aa: CATWDGFPYYKKLF; CDR3nt: TGTGCCACCTGGGATGGATTTCCTTATTATAAGAAACTCTTT
v_gene: TRGV8; j_gene: TRGJ1/TRGJ2; abundance: few; CDR3aa: CATWDRPGAQKLF; CDR3nt: TGTGCCACCTGGGATAGGCCGGGTGCACAGAAACTCTTT
v_gene: TRGV9; j_gene: TRGJ1/TRGJ2; abundance: .; CDR3aa: CALWEVLDYYKKLF; CDR3nt: TGTGCCTTGTGGGAGGTGCTGGATTATTATAAGAAACTCTTT
v_gene: TRGV2; j_gene: TRGJ1/TRGJ2; abundance: .; CDR3aa: CATWDGRRYKKLF; CDR3nt: TGTGCCACCTGGGACGGGCGAAGATATAAGAAACTCTTT
v_gene: TRGV9; j_gene: TRGJ1/TRGJ2; abundance: .; CDR3aa: CALWEFYYKKLF; CDR3nt: TGTGCCTTGTGGGAGTTCTATTATAAGAAACTCTTT
v_gene: TRGV4; j_gene: TRGJ1/TRGJ2; abundance: .; CDR3aa: CATWDGPKLYYKKLF; CDR3nt: TGTGCCACCTGGGATGGGCCCAAACTGTATTATAAGAAACTCTTT
v_gene: TRGV4; j_gene: TRGJP2; abundance: few; CDR3aa: CATWDGPGGSDWIKTF; CDR3nt: TGTGCCACCTGGGATGGGCCAGGAGGTAGTGATTGGATCAAGACGTTT
v_gene: TRGV2; j_gene: TRGJ1/TRGJ2; abundance: .; CDR3aa: CATWESTYYKKLF; CDR3nt: TGTGCCACCTGGGAATCGACCTATTATAAGAAACTCTTT
v_gene: TRGV4; j_gene: TRGJ1/TRGJ2; abundance: .; CDR3aa: CATWNPVRYKKLF; CDR3nt: TGTGCCACCTGGAATCCGGTTCGGTATAAGAAACTCTTT
v_gene: TRGV2; j_gene: TRGJ1/TRGJ2; abundance: .; CDR3aa: CATWDGRGYYKKLF; CDR3nt: TGTGCCACCTGGGACGGGCGAGGTTATTATAAGAAACTCTTT
v_gene: TRGV8; j_gene: TRGJ1/TRGJ2; abundance: few; CDR3aa: CATWDRQFF; CDR3nt: TGTGCCACCTGGGATAGGCAGTTCTTT
v_gene: TRGV2; j_gene: TRGJP2; abundance: few; CDR3aa: CATWDVVDSSDWIKTF; CDR3nt: TGTGCCACCTGGGACGTGGTCGATAGTAGTGATTGGATCAAGACGTTT
v_gene: TRGV2; j_gene: TRGJ1/TRGJ2; abundance: .; CDR3aa: CATWDGPLGYKKLF; CDR3nt: TGTGCCACCTGGGACGGCCCCCTGGGTTATAAGAAACTCTTT
v_gene: TRGV3; j_gene: TRGJ1/TRGJ2; abundance: medium-sized; CDR3aa: CATWDRPYYKKLF; CDR3nt: TGTGCCACCTGGGACAGGCCATATTATAAGAAACTCTTT
v_gene: TRGV2; j_gene: TRGJ1/TRGJ2; abundance: .; CDR3aa: CATWDGQSYKKLF; CDR3nt: TGTGCCACCTGGGACGGGCAAAGTTATAAGAAACTCTTT
v_gene: TRGV9; j_gene: TRGJP2; abundance: .; CDR3aa: CALWEVQGPSDWIKTF; CDR3nt: TGTGCCTTGTGGGAGGTGCAAGGTCCGAGTGATTGGATCAAGACGTTT
v_gene: TRGV4; j_gene: TRGJ1/TRGJ2; abundance: few; CDR3aa: CATWDGPVAGKKLF; CDR3nt: TGTGCCACCTGGGATGGGCCAGTCGCCGGTAAGAAACTCTTT
v_gene: TRGV9; j_gene: TRGJ1/TRGJ2; abundance: few; CDR3aa: CALWEAFNCKKLF; CDR3nt: TGTGCCTTGTGGGAGGCATTTAACTGTAAGAAACTCTTT
v_gene: TRGV9; j_gene: TRGJP2; abundance: .; CDR3aa: CALWVYSSDWIKTF; CDR3nt: TGTGCCTTGTGGGTTTATAGTAGTGATTGGATCAAGACGTTT
v_gene: TRGV2; j_gene: TRGJ1/TRGJ2; abundance: .; CDR3aa: CATWDGPPSNKKLF; CDR3nt: TGTGCCACCTGGGATGGGCCCCCGTCAAATAAGAAACTCTTT
v_gene: TRGV3; j_gene: TRGJ1/TRGJ2; abundance: .; CDR3aa: CATWDRLVRKLF; CDR3nt: TGTGCCACCTGGGACCGTTTAGTCCGGAAACTCTTT
v_gene: TRGV8; j_gene: TRGJ1/TRGJ2; abundance: few; CDR3aa: CATWDRGSGDKKLF; CDR3nt: TGTGCCACCTGGGATAGGGGGTCCGGGGATAAGAAACTCTTT